This passage covers 30 T cell receptor beta chains from one sample sequenced in a study of cytomegalovirus exposure and HLA in healthy donors. Use of 60 Vbeta and 13 Jbeta primers characterized the PCR. Profiling relied on immunoSEQ multiplex PCR, and the TCRdb table lists in-frame clones only, not all of them. The profile shows roughly 100,000 clones, roughly 73% of them singletons. The sample taken for sequencing was PBMCs. The receptors were sampled from a middle-aged woman in good health and CMV-seropositive.

The rearrangement links TRBV19 to TRBJ1-5, with a weak D call TRBD1 (5 bases). The CDR3 is made up of 14 amino acids. V dropped 6 bases and J dropped 5 bases, with 14 bases sitting between them. Germline lookup yields CDR1 LNHDA and CDR2 SQIVND (reference sequence). The CDR3 DNA follows: TGTGCCAGTAGCCCGACAGACACTTATCAGCCCCAGCATTTT. Protein: CASSPTDTYQPQHF.

On this clone itself: A junction end diverges from the germline sequence, so it may reflect a read error. The CDR3 spells CASQDRGPNGHTF. The CDR3 nucleotides read TGTGCCAGCCAAGACCGGGGTCCCAATGGCCACACCTTC. The rearrangement uses TRBV2 and TRBJ1-2; no clear D gene. CDR1 is SNHLY, CDR2 FYNNEI, per germline. This CDR3 comprises 13 residues.

The genes are TRBV5-6 and TRBJ1-1, with D perhaps matching TRBD1 (5 bases). The CDR3 length is 14 residues. Germline CDR1 is SGHDT and CDR2 is YYEEEE. V was shortened by 3 bases and J by 1 base, with 10 bases between the two germline ends. The CDR3 spells CASSWQGPNTEAFF. CDR3 coding DNA: TGTGCCAGCAGCTGGCAGGGTCCGAACACTGAAGCTTTCTTT.

This chain links TRBV5-6 with TRBJ1-6, with D possibly matching TRBD1 (5 bases). V lost 0 bases and J 10 bases, leaving 11 bases between the germline ends. CDR1 SGHDT and CDR2 YYEEEE come from the germline V gene. This CDR3 has 14 amino acids. In nucleotides, the CDR3 is TGTGCCAGCAGCTTGGCCACGGGGGTCTCACCCCTCCACTTT. This encodes CASSLATGVSPLHF.

The chain is built from TRBV2 and TRBJ2-7, with TRBD2 matching 8 bases. The V gene's germline CDR1 is SNHLY and CDR2 FYNNEI. The length of the CDR3 is 16 residues. The J segment lost 2 bases and the V segment lost 3 bases, leaving 9 bases of the junction unmatched. CDR3: CASSDGGVIGTYEQYF. DNA for the CDR3: TGTGCCAGCAGTGACGGGGGGGTGATAGGAACCTACGAGCAGTACTTC. The entire variable domain, with the rest obtained from reference TRBV2 and TRBJ2-7, is as follows: EPEVTQTPSHQVTQMGQEVILRCVPISNHLYFYWYRQILGQKVEFLVSFYNNEISEKSEIFDDQFSVERPDGSNFTLKIRSTKLEDSAMYFCASSDGGVIGTYEQYFGPGTRLTVT.

The rearrangement links TRBV7-9 to TRBJ2-5, with D uncertain. V gave up 5 bases and J gave up 3 bases, with 10 bases separating them. Germline loops: CDR1 SEHNR, CDR2 FQNEAQ (reference sequence). The CDR3 spans 13 residues. The CDR3 loop is CASSPGGEETQYF. In DNA, the CDR3 is TGTGCCAGCAGCCCCGGTGGTGAAGAGACCCAGTACTTC.

V and J are TRBV28 and TRBJ1-2; perhaps TRBD1 as D (6 bases). Trimming removed 2 bases from V and 12 bases from J, with 10 bases in between. Germline V gene data show CDR1 as MDHEN and CDR2 as SYDVKM. The CDR3 has 11 amino acids. The CDR3 is CASSLNRAHTF. The CDR3 bases are TGTGCCAGCAGTTTAAACAGGGCCCACACCTTC.

The V call is TRBV5-6, the J call TRBJ1-1; no clear D gene. Germline V CDR1 and CDR2: SGHDT, YYEEEE. V was pared by 3 bases and J by 8 bases, with 11 bases between. The CDR3 runs 12 residues. The DNA for the CDR3 is TGTGCCAGCAGCTCGGCAGGACTGGAAGCTTTCTTT. It encodes CASSSAGLEAFF.

This chain joins TRBV6-1 and TRBJ2-2, with no clear D. V was pared by 6 bases and J by 4 bases, with 12 bases between. This CDR3 contains 14 residues. CDR1 is MNHNS and CDR2 is SASEGT in the germline V gene. The CDR3 DNA follows: TGTGCCAGCAGAACTGATCACAGCACCGGGGAGCTGTTTTTT. Its protein product is CASRTDHSTGELFF.

V gene TRBV5-1 combines with J gene TRBJ2-7; D may be TRBD1 (5 bases). The CDR3 length is 12 residues. Germline lookup yields CDR1 SGHRS and CDR2 YFSETQ. V was pared by 7 bases and J by 2 bases, with 10 bases between. For the CDR3, the DNA is TGCGCCAGCGGAACAGGTACCTACGAGCAGTACTTC. Protein sequence: CASGTGTYEQYF.

The V and J genes are TRBV9 and TRBJ2-1, with 8 bases lining up with TRBD2. This CDR3 comprises 16 residues. CDR1 is SGDLS, CDR2 YYNGEE, per germline. Trimming took 0 bases from V and 8 from J; bases not matched to a gene: 10. In DNA form, the CDR3 reads TGTGCCAGCAGCGTAGCTAACGGGAGGGCCTGGTATGAGCAGTTCTTC. This codes for CASSVANGRAWYEQFF.

This clone was recorded a few times. The chain uses TRBV19 and TRBJ1-1; D not resolved. With 3 bases removed from V and 4 bases from J, the gap between germline ends came to 12 bases. The CDR3 is made up of 14 amino acids. Germline CDR1 reads LNHDA; CDR2 reads SQIVND (reference sequence). Here the CDR3 DNA reads TGTGCCAGTAGTATCGGACCTCGGGGCACTGAAGCTTTCTTT. This translates into CASSIGPRGTEAFF.

The chain combines TRBV5-1 with TRBJ1-1, with D unresolved. Germline lookup yields CDR1 SGHRS and CDR2 YFSETQ. V was trimmed by 0 bases and J by 1 base, leaving 7 bases between them. The CDR3 covers 14 residues. CDR3 sequence (DNA): TGCGCCAGCAGCTTGGAGCCTCGGAACACTGAAGCTTTCTTT. It translates to CASSLEPRNTEAFF.

This clone was counted once. The DNA for the CDR3 is TGTGCCAGCAGCCAGCCGGGACTGGAAGAGACCCAGTACTTC. Its protein is CASSQPGLEETQYF. The chain recombines TRBV14 with TRBJ2-5; D may be TRBD2 (6 bases). This CDR3 contains 14 residues. Trimming cost V 3 bases and J 3 bases, with 11 bases left between them. The germline V gene has CDR1 SGHDN and CDR2 FVKESK.

V and J are TRBV27 and TRBJ1-6, with D tentatively TRBD1 (6 bases). Trimming stripped 6 bases from V and 8 bases from J, with 17 bases between. The CDR3 contains 15 residues. Germline CDR1 MNHEY, CDR2 SMNVEV (reference sequence). The CDR3 DNA is TGTGCCAGCAGCATGCAATCGCAGGGGTATTCACCCCTCCACTTT. It translates to CASSMQSQGYSPLHF.

The chain carries TRBV28 and TRBJ1-2, with 10 nucleotides matching TRBD1. Per the germline V gene, CDR1 is MDHEN and CDR2 is SYDVKM. The V and J ends lost 6 bases and 10 bases, in that order; junction bases with no gene match: 14. CDR3 length equals 15 residues. The CDR3 is CASRGQGKTKTDYTF. Written as DNA, the CDR3 is TGTGCCAGCAGGGGACAGGGGAAGACAAAAACTGACTACACCTTC.

In its sample, this clone was seen a few times. The J gene is TRBJ2-3, the V gene TRBV5-1; 11 bases are a match to TRBD2. CDR3 length: 17 amino acids. The J segment lost 2 bases and the V segment lost 0 bases, leaving 5 bases of the junction unmatched. Germline assignment: CDR1 SGHRS and CDR2 YFSETQ. The CDR3 reads CASSLGPGLADTDTQYF. The CDR3 DNA reads TGCGCCAGCAGCTTGGGCCCGGGACTAGCGGACACAGATACGCAGTATTTT. The variable domain in full, with the rest retrieved from reference TRBV5-1 and TRBJ2-3, is KAGVTQTPRYLIKTRGQQVTLSCSPISGHRSVSWYQQTPGQGLQFLFEYFSETQRNKGNFPGRFSGRQFSNSRSEMNVSTLELGDSALYLCASSLGPGLADTDTQYFGPGTRLTVL.

The chain combines TRBV18 with TRBJ2-2, with D hard to call. V lost 4 bases to trimming and J lost 0 bases, with 9 bases between them. Germline lookup yields CDR1 KGHSH and CDR2 LQKENI. CDR3 length: 15 residues. This chain's CDR3 is CASSLMLANTGELFF. For the CDR3, the DNA is TGTGCCAGCTCACTCATGCTAGCGAACACCGGGGAGCTGTTTTTT.

In this sample, this clone turned up once. V usage is TRBV5-6 and J usage is TRBJ1-6; D not certain. With 0 bases removed from V and 10 bases from J, the gap between germline ends came to 14 bases. This CDR3 region has 15 residues. The germline gives CDR1 SGHDT, CDR2 YYEEEE. CDR3 region: CASSLGRVGNSPLHF. In nucleotides, the CDR3 is TGTGCCAGCAGCTTGGGGCGGGTCGGCAACTCACCCCTCCACTTT.

This chain uses TRBV5-1 with TRBJ2-3; no reliable D call. Per germline, CDR1 SGHRS and CDR2 YFSETQ. Trimming shortened V by 7 bases and J by 5 bases, and 11 bases separated the two germline ends. The CDR3 has 12 amino acids. CDR3 sequence reads: CASSYRVDTQYF. DNA for the CDR3: TGCGCCAGCTCATATCGGGTAGATACGCAGTATTTT.

The chain has TRBV2 and TRBJ1-5; a weak D match, TRBD1 (6 bases). The CDR3 runs to 14 residues. Germline CDR1 and CDR2: SNHLY and FYNNEI. The V end was cut by 6 bases, the J end by 7 bases, with 16 bases between. The CDR3 DNA follows: TGTGCCAGCAGGGACACAGGGAACCTCCAGCCCCAGCATTTT. Its translation is CASRDTGNLQPQHF.

This clone was seen once. The rearrangement links TRBV18 to TRBJ1-4, with 7 bases that match TRBD1. V lost 3 bases to trimming and J lost 4 bases; unmatched junction nucleotides: 5. The CDR3 consists of 15 residues. From germline, CDR1 is KGHSH and CDR2 LQKENI. DNA for the CDR3: TGTGCCAGCTCACCTGGGACAGAAGTTAATGAAAAACTGTTTTTT. This gives the protein CASSPGTEVNEKLFF.

The sample holds one count of this clone. The genes are TRBV5-1 and TRBJ2-5; D gene unclear. Germline loops: CDR1 SGHRS, CDR2 YFSETQ. The V end lost 2 bases, the J end lost 9 bases, and 14 bases lay between the germline ends. The CDR3 sequence is 13 residues long. CDR3 nucleotide sequence: TGCGCCAGCAGCTTTGACGGGTTGTGGGCCCAGTACTTC. Its protein is CASSFDGLWAQYF. Together with reference TRBV5-1 and TRBJ2-5, the CDR3 gives the full variable domain: KAGVTQTPRYLIKTRGQQVTLSCSPISGHRSVSWYQQTPGQGLQFLFEYFSETQRNKGNFPGRFSGRQFSNSRSEMNVSTLELGDSALYLCASSFDGLWAQYFGPGTRLLVL.

The chain uses TRBV9 and TRBJ1-6; D remains ambiguous. V lost 1 base, J lost 6 bases, and 5 bases lay in between. This CDR3 region has 13 residues. Germline V gives CDR1 SGDLS, CDR2 YYNGEE. CDR3 coding DNA: TGTGCCAGCAGCGTACGACTTAATTCACCCCTCCACTTT. Translating gives CASSVRLNSPLHF.

The chain uses TRBV28 and TRBJ2-5; tentative D call: TRBD1 (5 bases). This CDR3 has 10 amino acids. Germline lookup yields CDR1 MDHEN and CDR2 SYDVKM. Written as DNA, the CDR3 is TGTTCGTGGGGCCGAGAGACCCAGTACTTC. Residues: CSWGRETQYF.

The V call is TRBV5-1, the J call TRBJ2-3; unclear D gene. The V gene lost 0 bases and the J gene lost 2 bases, with 16 bases spanning the gap. Germline CDR1 reads SGHRS; CDR2 reads YFSETQ. The CDR3 is made up of 17 amino acids. CDR3 sequence (DNA): TGCGCCAGCAGCTTGGTTGGTAGCTCCTTATCCACAGATACGCAGTATTTT. Residues: CASSLVGSSLSTDTQYF.

The chain joins TRBV18 to TRBJ2-2; D is possibly TRBD1 (6 bases). Trimming removed 5 bases from V and 5 bases from J, with 18 bases in between. Germline V gives CDR1 KGHSH, CDR2 LQKENI. CDR3 size: 16 residues. DNA of the CDR3: TGTGCCAGCTCAAGACAGGTTCCCTCAGGAACCGGGGAGCTGTTTTTT. Protein: CASSRQVPSGTGELFF. The variable domain in full, with the rest retrieved from reference TRBV18 and TRBJ2-2, is NAGVMQNPRHLVRRRGQEARLRCSPMKGHSHVYWYRQLPEEGLKFMVYLQKENIIDESGMPKERFSAEFPKEGPSILRIQQVVRGDSAAYFCASSRQVPSGTGELFFGEGSRLTVL.

V is TRBV5-1 and J is TRBJ1-3; 7 bases match TRBD1. Trimming took 4 bases from V and 2 from J; bases not matched to a gene: 9. CDR3 length: 16 residues. CDR1 is SGHRS and CDR2 is YFSETQ in the germline V gene. The CDR3 coding sequence is TGCGCCAGCAGCCTGGGACAGAGAGAACCTGGAAACACCATATATTTT. This gives the protein CASSLGQREPGNTIYF.

J is TRBJ1-2 and V is TRBV4-3, with a possible D match to TRBD1 (5 bases). The CDR3 loop spans 16 amino acids. Germline assignment: CDR1 LGHNA and CDR2 YSLEER. Trimming took off 4 bases at V and 3 bases at J, with 18 bases between the two ends. The CDR3 loop reads CASSPLGRDRYYGYTF. As DNA, the CDR3 is TGCGCCAGCAGCCCACTAGGGCGGGACCGTTACTATGGCTACACCTTC.

The chain employs TRBV4-2 and TRBJ1-2; D is ambiguous. Germline assignment: CDR1 LGHNA and CDR2 YNFKEQ. This CDR3 is 13 amino acids long. V was clipped by 4 bases and J by 2 bases, with 8 bases between them. The chain's CDR3 is CASSLDWNYGYTF. The CDR3 coding sequence is TGTGCCAGCAGCCTCGACTGGAACTATGGCTACACCTTC.